These 12 T cell receptor beta chains were all obtained from the same sample, sequenced in a study of radiotherapy plus CTLA-4 blockade in lung cancer. Sequencing used immunoSEQ multiplex PCR; TCRdb keeps in-frame clones, though not all of them. The profile covers 60,000 to 75,000 clones, with 60% to 80% appearing a single time and approximately 15% taken by the ten largest. Sequenced material: peripheral blood, taken from a patient treated with radiotherapy plus ipilimumab. The receptor source for this set is a human donor with non-small cell lung cancer whose response to radiotherapy plus ipilimumab could not be evaluated. Some clones in this sample may be carry-over from other donors' samples.

The chain couples TRBV5-6 to TRBJ2-4, with a possible D match to TRBD1 (5 bases). CDR3 length equals 16 residues. Germline V gene sequence: CDR1 SGHDT, CDR2 YYEEEE. Trimming took off 0 bases at V and 3 bases at J, with 13 bases between the two ends. CDR3 sequence reads: CASSLVGRVDKNIQYF. CDR3 sequence (DNA): TGTGCCAGCAGCTTGGTGGGCAGGGTCGACAAAAACATTCAGTACTTC. Using reference TRBV5-6 and TRBJ2-4 for the parts outside the CDR3, the full variable domain is DAGVTQSPTHLIKTRGQQVTLRCSPKSGHDTVSWYQQALGQGPQFIFQYYEEEERQRGNFPDRFSGHQFPNYSSELNVNALLLGDSALYLCASSLVGRVDKNIQYFGAGTRLSVL.

The chain recombines TRBV5-6 with TRBJ1-2, with 7 bases that match TRBD1. The CDR3 sequence is 16 residues long. Germline V CDR1 and CDR2: SGHDT, YYEEEE. Trimming removed 2 bases from V and 0 bases from J; junction bases left unmatched: 7. In DNA, the CDR3 is TGTGCCAGCAGCTTTACAGGGGTAGGAGCTAACTATGGCTACACCTTC. It codes for CASSFTGVGANYGYTF.

This clone is classed as medium-sized (0.01 to 0.1%). V usage is TRBV15 and J usage is TRBJ2-7; weak D call: TRBD1 (5 bases). Germline V CDR1 and CDR2: LNHNV, YYDKDF (reference sequence). V shed 4 bases and J shed 6 bases, with 10 bases lying between them. The CDR3 contains 12 residues. Here the CDR3 reads CATSNQGSEQYF. The CDR3 DNA reads TGTGCCACCAGCAACCAGGGAAGCGAGCAGTACTTC. Filled out from reference TRBV15 and TRBJ2-7, the complete variable domain reads DAMVIQNPRYQVTQFGKPVTLSCSQTLNHNVMYWYQQKSSQAPKLLFHYYDKDFNNEADTPDNFQSRRPNTSFCFLDIRSPGLGDTAMYLCATSNQGSEQYFGPGTRLTVT.

The V call is TRBV5-1, the J call TRBJ1-2; perhaps TRBD1 as D (6 bases). This CDR3 has 16 amino acids. The germline V gene encodes CDR1 SGHRS and CDR2 YFSETQ. The V end lost 0 bases, the J end lost 1 base, and 13 bases lay between the germline ends. The CDR3 bases are TGCGCCAGCAGCTTGGCCAGGCAGGGGATTAACTATGGCTACACCTTC. It yields the protein CASSLARQGINYGYTF.

The J gene is TRBJ2-5, the V gene TRBV5-4; 8 bases are shared with TRBD1. Trimming at V came to 4 bases and at J to 3 bases, leaving 8 bases not matched to a gene. The CDR3 has 15 residues. Germline V CDR1 and CDR2: SGHNT, YYREEE (reference sequence). The CDR3 DNA follows: TGTGCCAGCAGCGGAACCGGGACAGGAAAAGAGACCCAGTACTTC. This translates into CASSGTGTGKETQYF.

CDR3 coding DNA: TGTGCCAGCAGCCGGGGCGGGGGGGCCGTCGAGCAGTACTTC. Residues: CASSRGGGAVEQYF. The chain carries TRBV9 and TRBJ2-7; 9 bases are a match to TRBD2. CDR1 SGDLS and CDR2 YYNGEE come from the germline V gene. V shed 4 bases and J 6 bases; nucleotides not matched to a gene: 8. The CDR3 consists of 14 residues. Filled out from reference TRBV9 and TRBJ2-7, the complete variable domain reads DSGVTQTPKHLITATGQRVTLRCSPRSGDLSVYWYQQSLDQGLQFLIQYYNGEERAKGNILERFSAQQFPDLHSELNLSSLELGDSALYFCASSRGGGAVEQYFGPGTRLTVT.

The rearrangement uses TRBV18 and TRBJ1-5; 11 positions agree with TRBD1. Trimming at V came to 6 bases and at J to 0 bases, leaving 7 bases not matched to a gene. The V gene's germline CDR1 is KGHSH and CDR2 LQKENI. This CDR3 is 17 amino acids long. CDR3 coding DNA: TGTGCCAGCTCCAAAGGGACAGGGGGAGGTAGCAATCAGCCCCAGCATTTT. Translated, it gives CASSKGTGGGSNQPQHF.

The chain links TRBV7-9 to TRBJ1-2, with TRBD1 matching over 8 bases. V shed 3 bases and J 8 bases; nucleotides not matched to a gene: 17. The germline V gene encodes CDR1 SEHNR and CDR2 FQNEAQ (reference sequence). The length of the CDR3 is 17 residues. The CDR3: CASSFGAGQGARGGYTF. In DNA, the CDR3 is TGTGCCAGCAGCTTTGGGGCTGGGCAGGGGGCAAGAGGAGGCTACACCTTC.

The chain recombines TRBV4-1 with TRBJ1-1; 7 nucleotides line up with TRBD1. After removal of 3 bases from V and 4 bases from J, the junction contained 5 bases not matched to a gene. The germline gives CDR1 MGHRA, CDR2 YSYEKL. The CDR3 runs 14 residues. The CDR3 DNA reads as TGCGCCAGCAGCCATAGACAGGGTACCACTGAAGCTTTCTTT. Translation: CASSHRQGTTEAFF.

A single count supports this clone. The chain is built from TRBV18 and TRBJ1-5, with TRBD1 identical over 10 bases. Germline CDR1 is KGHSH and CDR2 is LQKENI. The CDR3 is 16 amino acids. J was trimmed by 5 bases and V by 3 bases; bases with no gene match: 7. CDR3 loop: CASSPTGGGRDQPQHF. CDR3 bases: TGTGCCAGCTCACCGACAGGGGGCGGGCGTGATCAGCCCCAGCATTTT.

The chain employs TRBV5-1 and TRBJ1-1, with a tentative D call TRBD1 (6 bases). The CDR3 contains 14 residues. In germline, CDR1 is SGHRS, CDR2 YFSETQ. Trimming removed 4 bases from V and 1 base from J, with 11 bases in between. In nucleotides, the CDR3 is TGCGCCAGCAGCCTACAGGGTGGGAACACTGAAGCTTTCTTT. This codes for CASSLQGGNTEAFF.

This chain connects TRBV5-6 to TRBJ2-5; tentative D call: TRBD1 (8 bases). The CDR3 consists of 14 residues. V was cut by 4 bases and J by 6 bases, with 16 bases left in between. Germline assignment: CDR1 SGHDT and CDR2 YYEEEE. Here the CDR3 reads CASSTTGGGKTQYF. The CDR3 DNA is TGTGCCAGCAGCACAACAGGGGGAGGGAAGACCCAGTACTTC.